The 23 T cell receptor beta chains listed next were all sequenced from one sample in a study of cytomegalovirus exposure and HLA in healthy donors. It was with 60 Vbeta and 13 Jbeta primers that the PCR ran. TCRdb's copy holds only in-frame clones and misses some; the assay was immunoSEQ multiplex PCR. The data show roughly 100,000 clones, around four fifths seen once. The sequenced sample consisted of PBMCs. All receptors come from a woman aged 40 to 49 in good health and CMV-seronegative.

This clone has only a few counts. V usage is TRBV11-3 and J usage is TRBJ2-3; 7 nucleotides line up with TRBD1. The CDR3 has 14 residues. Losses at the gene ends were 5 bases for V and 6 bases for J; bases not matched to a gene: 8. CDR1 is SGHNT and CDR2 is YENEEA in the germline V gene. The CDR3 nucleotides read TGTGCCAGCAGCCGGGGACAGACAAGGGATACGCAGTATTTT. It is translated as CASSRGQTRDTQYF.

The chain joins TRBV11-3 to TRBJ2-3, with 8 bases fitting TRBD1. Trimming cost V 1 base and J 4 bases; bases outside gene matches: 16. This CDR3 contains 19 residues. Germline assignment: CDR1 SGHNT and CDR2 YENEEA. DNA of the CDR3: TGTGCCAGCAGCTTAGGCCGCGGAAGGACAGGGCCGTTGGCAGATACGCAGTATTTT. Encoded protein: CASSLGRGRTGPLADTQYF.

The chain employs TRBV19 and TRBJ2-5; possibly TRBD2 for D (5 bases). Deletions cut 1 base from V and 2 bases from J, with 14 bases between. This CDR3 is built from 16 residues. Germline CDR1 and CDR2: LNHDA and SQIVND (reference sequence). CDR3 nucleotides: TGTGCCAGTAGTATAGGGGCTACTAGTCAACAAGAGACCCAGTACTTC. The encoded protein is CASSIGATSQQETQYF.

CDR3 coding DNA: TGTGCCAGCAGCTTGCCGCGACTCGTGGATGGGAATGAGCAGTTCTTC. Its protein is CASSLPRLVDGNEQFF. This chain links TRBV5-6 with TRBJ2-1; D is uncertain. The V gene's germline CDR1 is SGHDT and CDR2 YYEEEE. The V and J ends lost 1 base and 7 bases respectively, with 18 bases between them. The CDR3 covers 16 residues.

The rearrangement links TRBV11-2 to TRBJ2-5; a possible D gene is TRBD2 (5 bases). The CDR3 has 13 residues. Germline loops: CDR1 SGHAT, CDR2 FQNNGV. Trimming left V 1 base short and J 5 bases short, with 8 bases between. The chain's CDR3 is CASSLGERETQYF. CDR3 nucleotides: TGTGCCAGCAGCTTAGGGGAGAGGGAGACCCAGTACTTC.

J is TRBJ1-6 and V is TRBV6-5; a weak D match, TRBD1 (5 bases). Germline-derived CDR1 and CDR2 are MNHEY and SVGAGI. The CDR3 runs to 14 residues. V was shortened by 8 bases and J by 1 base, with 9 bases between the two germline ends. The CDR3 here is CASAGRSYNSPLHF. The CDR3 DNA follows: TGTGCCAGCGCAGGGAGGTCCTATAATTCACCCCTCCACTTT.

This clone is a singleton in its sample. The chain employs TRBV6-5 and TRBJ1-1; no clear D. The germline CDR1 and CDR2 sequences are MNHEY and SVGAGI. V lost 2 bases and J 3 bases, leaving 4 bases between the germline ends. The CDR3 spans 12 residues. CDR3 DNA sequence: TGTGCCAGCAGTTACGGCCACACTGAAGCTTTCTTT. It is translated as CASSYGHTEAFF.

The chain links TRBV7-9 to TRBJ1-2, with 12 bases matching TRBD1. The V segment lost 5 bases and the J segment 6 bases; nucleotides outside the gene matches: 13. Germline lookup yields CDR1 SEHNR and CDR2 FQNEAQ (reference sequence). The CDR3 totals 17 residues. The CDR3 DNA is TGTGCCAGCAGCCGATCACCGGGACAGGGGGCTTTCGATGGCTACACCTTC. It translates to CASSRSPGQGAFDGYTF.

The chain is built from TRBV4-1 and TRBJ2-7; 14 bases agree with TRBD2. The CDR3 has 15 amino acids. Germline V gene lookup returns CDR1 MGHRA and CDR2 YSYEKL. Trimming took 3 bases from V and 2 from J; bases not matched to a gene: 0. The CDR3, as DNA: TGCGCCAGCAGCCAGGGACTAGCGGGGGCCTACGAGCAGTACTTC. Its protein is CASSQGLAGAYEQYF.

The CDR3 DNA reads as TGTGCCAGCAGCTTAAGTATAGGCCCAGGCTCCTACGAGCAGTACTTC. Translating gives CASSLSIGPGSYEQYF. The rearrangement links TRBV7-9 to TRBJ2-7, with D uncertain. Germline V gives CDR1 SEHNR, CDR2 FQNEAQ (reference sequence). V was shortened by 2 bases and J by 0 bases, with 14 bases between the two germline ends. This CDR3 comprises 16 residues.

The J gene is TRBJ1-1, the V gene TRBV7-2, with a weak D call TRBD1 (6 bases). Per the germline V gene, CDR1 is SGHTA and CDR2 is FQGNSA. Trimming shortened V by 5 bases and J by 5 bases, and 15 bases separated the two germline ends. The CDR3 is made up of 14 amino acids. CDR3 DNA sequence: TGTGCCAGCAGCCCCAGACAGGCCATGACTGAAGCTTTCTTT. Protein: CASSPRQAMTEAFF.

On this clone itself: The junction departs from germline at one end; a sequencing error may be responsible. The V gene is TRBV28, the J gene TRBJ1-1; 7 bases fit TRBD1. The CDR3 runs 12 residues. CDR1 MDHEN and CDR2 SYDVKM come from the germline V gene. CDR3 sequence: CATKGAGRPGAF. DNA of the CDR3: TGTGCCACCAAGGGGGCCGGACGGCCTGGGGCGTTT.

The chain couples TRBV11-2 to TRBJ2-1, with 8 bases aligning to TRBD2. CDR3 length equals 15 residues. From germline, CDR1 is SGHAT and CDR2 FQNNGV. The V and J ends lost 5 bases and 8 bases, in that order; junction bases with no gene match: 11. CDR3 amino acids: CASSAREGGRYEQFF. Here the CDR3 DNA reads TGTGCCAGCAGCGCCCGGGAGGGCGGACGGTATGAGCAGTTCTTC.

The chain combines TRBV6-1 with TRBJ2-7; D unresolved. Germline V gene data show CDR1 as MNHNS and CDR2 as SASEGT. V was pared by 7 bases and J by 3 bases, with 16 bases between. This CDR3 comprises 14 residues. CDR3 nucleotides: TGTGCCAGCACCCGCTCCCGGTTCGACTACGAGCAGTACTTC. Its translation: CASTRSRFDYEQYF.

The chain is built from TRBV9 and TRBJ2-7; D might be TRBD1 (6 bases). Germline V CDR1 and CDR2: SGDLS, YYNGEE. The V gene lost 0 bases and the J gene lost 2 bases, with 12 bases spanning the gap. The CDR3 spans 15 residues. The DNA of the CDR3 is TGTGCCAGCAGCGTAGCAGGGGAACCTACCTACGAGCAGTACTTC. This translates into CASSVAGEPTYEQYF.

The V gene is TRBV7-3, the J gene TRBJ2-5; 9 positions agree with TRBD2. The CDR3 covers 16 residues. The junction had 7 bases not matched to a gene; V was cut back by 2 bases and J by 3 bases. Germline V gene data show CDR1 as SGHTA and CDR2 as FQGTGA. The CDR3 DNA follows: TGTGCCAGCAGCTTAGGTTCGGGACTAGCCAAAGAGACCCAGTACTTC. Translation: CASSLGSGLAKETQYF.

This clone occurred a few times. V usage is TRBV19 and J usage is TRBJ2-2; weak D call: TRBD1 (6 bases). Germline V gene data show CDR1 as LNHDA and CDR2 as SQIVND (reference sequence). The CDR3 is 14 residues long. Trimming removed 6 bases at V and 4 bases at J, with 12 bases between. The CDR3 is CASRWGHGTGELFF. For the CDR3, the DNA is TGTGCCAGTAGGTGGGGGCACGGCACCGGGGAGCTGTTTTTT.

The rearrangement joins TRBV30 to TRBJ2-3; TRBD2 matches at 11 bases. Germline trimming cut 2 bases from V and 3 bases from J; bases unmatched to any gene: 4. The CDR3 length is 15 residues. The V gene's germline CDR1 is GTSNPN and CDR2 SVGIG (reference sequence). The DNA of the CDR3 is TGTGCCTGGAGTCCGATAGCGGGAGGGACAGATACGCAGTATTTT. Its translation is CAWSPIAGGTDTQYF.

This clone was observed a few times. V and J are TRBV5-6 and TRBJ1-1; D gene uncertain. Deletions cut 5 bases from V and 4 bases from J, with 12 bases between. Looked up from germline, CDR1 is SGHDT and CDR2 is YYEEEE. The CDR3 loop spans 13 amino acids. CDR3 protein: CASSYGSGTEAFF. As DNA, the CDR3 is TGTGCCAGCAGTTACGGGAGTGGCACTGAAGCTTTCTTT.

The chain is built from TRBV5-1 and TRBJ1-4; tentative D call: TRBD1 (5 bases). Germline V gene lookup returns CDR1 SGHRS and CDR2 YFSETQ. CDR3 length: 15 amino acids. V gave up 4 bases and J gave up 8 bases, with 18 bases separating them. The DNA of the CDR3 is TGCGCCAGCAGCCTCGGAGGGGTGGGACGAGAAAAACTGTTTTTT. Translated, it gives CASSLGGVGREKLFF. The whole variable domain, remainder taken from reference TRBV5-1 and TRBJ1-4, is KAGVTQTPRYLIKTRGQQVTLSCSPISGHRSVSWYQQTPGQGLQFLFEYFSETQRNKGNFPGRFSGRQFSNSRSEMNVSTLELGDSALYLCASSLGGVGREKLFFGSGTQLSVL.

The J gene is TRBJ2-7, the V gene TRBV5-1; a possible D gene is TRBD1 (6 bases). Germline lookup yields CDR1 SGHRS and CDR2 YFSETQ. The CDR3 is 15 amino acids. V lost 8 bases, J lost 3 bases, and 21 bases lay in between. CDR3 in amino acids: CASTSGTSTFYEQYF. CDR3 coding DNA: TGCGCCAGTACCTCCGGGACATCTACTTTCTACGAGCAGTACTTC.

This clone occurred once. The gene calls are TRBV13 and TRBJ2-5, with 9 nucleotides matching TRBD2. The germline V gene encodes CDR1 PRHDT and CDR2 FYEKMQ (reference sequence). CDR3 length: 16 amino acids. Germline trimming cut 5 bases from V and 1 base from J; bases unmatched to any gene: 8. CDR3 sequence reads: CASSPIGREGQETQYF. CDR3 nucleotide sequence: TGTGCCAGCAGCCCCATCGGGCGGGAGGGCCAAGAGACCCAGTACTTC.

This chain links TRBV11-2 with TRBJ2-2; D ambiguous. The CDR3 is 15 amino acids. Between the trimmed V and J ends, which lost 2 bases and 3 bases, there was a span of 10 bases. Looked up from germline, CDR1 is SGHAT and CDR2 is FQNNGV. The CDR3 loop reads CASSLSNSYTGELFF. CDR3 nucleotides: TGTGCCAGCAGCTTATCGAACAGCTACACCGGGGAGCTGTTTTTT. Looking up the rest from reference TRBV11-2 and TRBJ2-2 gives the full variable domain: EAGVAQSPRYKIIEKRQSVAFWCNPISGHATLYWYQQILGQGPKLLIQFQNNGVVDDSQLPKDRFSAERLKGVDSTLKIQPAKLEDSAVYLCASSLSNSYTGELFFGEGSRLTVL.